This T cell receptor beta chain stems from a study of lymphopenia after photon versus proton radiotherapy. Clones were read by immunoSEQ multiplex PCR, and TCRdb kept only the in-frame ones, dropping some. This table has some 41,000 clones, 70% to 90% appearing once. This clone was recorded only once. The CDR3 is 15 amino acids. In germline, CDR1 is GTSNPN, CDR2 SVGIG (reference sequence). Trimming shortened V by 0 bases and J by 6 bases, and 17 bases separated the two germline ends. The sequence came from a woman aged 65 to 85 with pancreatic cancer. Some clones in this sample may be carry-over from other donors' samples. The source material was peripheral blood, sampled from a patient treated with proton-based radiotherapy. The V and J genes are TRBV30 and TRBJ1-1, with D possibly matching TRBD1 (5 bases). CDR3 residues: CAWSVRGRLSAEAFF. The CDR3, as DNA: TGTGCCTGGAGTGTAAGGGGACGGTTATCCGCTGAAGCTTTCTTT. The complete variable domain, with remaining parts taken from reference TRBV30 and TRBJ1-1, reads SQTIHQWPATLVQPVGSPLSLECTVEGTSNPNLYWYRQAAGRGLQLLFYSVGIGQISSEVPQNLSASRPQDRQFILSSKKLLLSDSGFYLCAWSVRGRLSAEAFFGQGTRLTVV.